The rows below give T cell receptor beta chains drawn from one sample of a study of cytomegalovirus exposure and HLA in healthy donors. Data came from immunoSEQ multiplex PCR; TCRdb stores just in-frame clones and leaves some out. The sample lists 150,000 to 200,000 clones, approximately 79% occurring once. Sequencing used PBMCs. Receptors originate from a girl aged 5 to 17 in good health and CMV-seropositive. CDR3s include the opening cysteine and the closing phenylalanine or tryptophan. D genes are given only for firm matches. Clone size is stated in some rows and not others, as once, few, many or a class when expanded.

TRBD1	TRBJ1-6	few	TRBV4-1	TGCGCCAGCAGCCAAGACGGACAGGGAATCAATTCACCCCTCCACTTT	CASSQDGQGINSPLHF
TRBD2	TRBJ2-7	-	TRBV4-1	TGCGCCAGCAGCCAAGATCTGACTAGCGGGGAGTTACGGCAGTACTTC	CASSQDLTSGELRQYF
TRBD2	TRBJ2-3	-	TRBV7-9	TGTGCCAGCAGGAGCGGGGGCGTAGGCACAGATACGCAGTATTTT	CASRSGGVGTDTQYF
TRBD1	TRBJ1-2	-	TRBV27	TGTGCCAGCAGTGACAGGGGGAACTATGGCTACACCTTC	CASSDRGNYGYTF
-	TRBJ2-7	-	TRBV29-1	TGCAGCGCTCAGGGGGGCCGCCACGAGCAGTACTTC	CSAQGGRHEQYF
-	TRBJ1-3	once	TRBV7-8	TGTGCCAGCAGCTGGGTACAGGGTGCCTCTGGAAACACCATATATTTT	CASSWVQGASGNTIYF
-	TRBJ2-7	-	TRBV7-2	TGTGCCAGCAGCTTAGAGTTATTGGGGCGGAACGTAGAGCAGTACTTC	CASSLELLGRNVEQYF
TRBD1	TRBJ1-1	-	TRBV19	TGTGCCAGTAGTACGGGACAGCCAAGTTGGGTGAACACTGAAGCTTTCTTT	CASSTGQPSWVNTEAFF
TRBD2	TRBJ2-1	-	TRBV4-1	TGCGCCAGCAGGAATCCTAGCGGGAGGGATGAGCAGTTCTTC	CASRNPSGRDEQFF
TRBD1	TRBJ1-4	-	TRBV4-3	TGCGCCAGCAGCTCCGGACAGGGCTATGAAAAACTGTTTTTT	CASSSGQGYEKLFF
TRBD2	TRBJ2-2	-	TRBV9	TGTGCCAGCAGCGTGAGGGAGGGATCGGCCACCGGGGAGCTGTTTTTT	CASSVREGSATGELFF
TRBD1	TRBJ1-1	-	TRBV27	TGTGCCAGCAGTCGGACTCGACAGGGGCTATTCCTACCGAACACTGAAGCTTTCTTT	CASSRTRQGLFLPNTEAFF
-	TRBJ1-6	few	TRBV6-1	TGTGCCAGCAGTGTCCCCCTGGGGAGATCCTATAATTCACCCCTCCACTTT	CASSVPLGRSYNSPLHF
-	TRBJ2-5	-	TRBV12-5	TGTGCTAGTGGGTCGGGCGGGAAAGGAGAGACCCAGTACTTC	CASGSGGKGETQYF
-	TRBJ1-5	once	TRBV7-8	TGTGCCAGCAGCTTATTTCCCATTCCCAACAATCAGCCCCAGCATTTT	CASSLFPIPNNQPQHF
-	TRBJ1-5	-	TRBV10-3	TGTGCCATCAGTGAGTCTCCTATTTGGGGGCCGCTCGTTCAGCCCCAGCATTTT	CAISESPIWGPLVQPQHF
TRBD2	TRBJ2-7	-	TRBV11-2	TGTGCCAGCAGCACCCCGGGAGGTCACGAGCAGTACTTC	CASSTPGGHEQYF
-	TRBJ1-1	-	TRBV7-2	TGTGCCAGCAGCTTAGTAGGAGCGGGGGGGTGGACTGAAGCTTTCTTT	CASSLVGAGGWTEAFF
-	TRBJ2-4	-	TRBV7-6	TGTGCCAGCAGCTATGACCAGGGAATTGCCCCAATGCGCAAAAACATTCAGTACTTC	CASSYDQGIAPMRKNIQYF
-	TRBJ2-3	-	TRBV6-4	TGTGCCAGCAGTGACCAGGGCACAGATACGCAGTATTTT	CASSDQGTDTQYF
-	TRBJ1-1	-	TRBV5-6	TGTGCCAGCAGCTTGGGATGGAGGGCGGGCACTGAAGCTTTCTTT	CASSLGWRAGTEAFF